This T cell receptor (beta chain) derives from a study of T cell repertoires in cytomegalovirus infection. At the level of the study: Public TCR beta signatures marked donors with CMV infection and the matching HLA. Findings and caveats of the study: Carriage of CMV together with the relevant HLA was identifiable through cumulative public TCR beta family frequency. CMV-specific HLA-C-restricted TCR beta clonotypes dominated the ex vivo response.

TCRdb redid the calling of the reads with MiXCR, one entry per CDR3 protein. The table has roughly 230,000 distinct CDR3 sequences, about 23% seen once; the top ten hold 18%. This clonotype was counted ten times or more. The antigen remains undetermined. V was pared by 2 bases and J by 8 bases, with 9 bases between. The CDR3 extends over 12 amino acids. The sample was CD8+ T cells from PBMCs. The chain is built from TRBV12-3 or TRBV12-4 and TRBJ1-1; tentatively, D is TRBD1 (5 bases). The origin of this receptor is a human donor in good health (CMV status not recorded). Some clones in this sample may be carry-over from other donors' samples. The chain's CDR3 is CASSLNRQEAFF. The CDR3 DNA reads as TGTGCCAGCAGTTTAAACCGACAGGAAGCTTTCTTT.